This T cell receptor (beta chain) is drawn from a study of T-cell reconstitution after alpha-beta-depleted transplantation in children. V lost 5 bases and J lost 7; bases outside the gene matches: 8. The CDR3 length is 14 residues. CDR1 and CDR2 from the germline V gene are SGHTA and FQGNSA. This clonotype was observed a handful of times. The target antigen is unknown. Broader study findings: Surviving thymic progenitors and recipient T cells were the source of high TCRbeta diversity at day 60 in some patients.

Preparation of the TCRbeta library used unique molecular identifiers. TCRdb independently ran MiXCR on the PCR reads; one entry per CDR3 protein. Of about 500,000 distinct CDR3 sequences listed, 9.5% to 12% are singletons. The V and J genes are TRBV7-2 and TRBJ1-2; TRBD1 aligns across 9 bases. Sequenced here: PBMCs, mostly from graft donor cells, sampled 180 days after TCRalphabeta/CD19-depleted stem cell transplant. This TCR derives from a female patient aged 2 to 10 who had a stem cell transplant for aplastic anemia, so the T cells may come from the graft donor. CDR3 nucleotide sequence: TGTGCCAGCAGCCCCACCGGGACAGGGAGTGGCTACACCTTC. This encodes CASSPTGTGSGYTF.